Listed below are T cell receptor beta chains from one sample, sequenced in a study of monozygotic twins with inflammatory bowel disease. Reanalyzing the 5' RACE reads, TCRdb keeps one entry per CDR3 protein, without DNA. Its listing shows some 440,000 distinct CDR3 sequences. Sequencing used blood. The receptor set was obtained from a human donor with ulcerative colitis or Crohn's disease, or a healthy co-twin of an affected twin (not recorded which). The CDR3 runs from the conserved cysteine through the conserved F or W. Each record gives: V gene, J gene, CDR3 protein.

>TRBV2|TRBJ1-1
CASRQTIMNTEAFF
>TRBV7-2|TRBJ2-1
CASSFRARGAVYNEQFF
>TRBV20-1|TRBJ2-3
CSAVTGKKTQYF
>TRBV19|TRBJ2-1
CASSIFAGYNEQFF
>TRBV5-1|TRBJ2-3
CASSPWTTEASGTQYF
>TRBV20-1|TRBJ2-1
CSASFAGAAYNEQFF
>TRBV29-1|TRBJ2-1
CSVGAGTFSNEQFF
>TRBV20-1|TRBJ1-1
CSARKGTSNTEAFF
>TRBV20-1|TRBJ2-2
CSARDRDSGYTGELFF
>TRBV5-5|TRBJ1-3
CASSRAWGSGNTIYF
>TRBV3-1|TRBJ2-7
CASSPSGTLSYEQYF
>TRBV12-3/TRBV12-4|TRBJ2-7
CASSTGTGNYEQYF
>TRBV10-3|TRBJ2-3
CAISEVGVDTQYF
>TRBV7-2|TRBJ1-1
CASSFGQGPMNTEAFF
>TRBV7-6|TRBJ2-3
CASSFLPRLAGDTQYF
>TRBV28|TRBJ2-5
CASSPGLAGEETQYF
>TRBV5-4|TRBJ1-4
CASSSRGGTNEKLFF
>TRBV6-2/TRBV6-3|TRBJ1-4
CASSYARTATNEKLFF
>TRBV7-8|TRBJ2-1
CASSRGTSGNRDEQFF
>TRBV18|TRBJ1-1
CASSPPAVNTEAFF
>TRBV20-1|TRBJ2-7
CSAPRRDSGYEQYF
>TRBV5-1|TRBJ1-1
CATRGQSAEAFF